These 27 T cell receptor beta chains came from one sample sequenced in a study of cytomegalovirus exposure and HLA in healthy donors. PCR employed 60 Vbeta and 13 Jbeta primers. Assay: immunoSEQ multiplex PCR; the TCRdb copy retains only in-frame clones and omits some. The repertoire holds about 300,000 clones, with roughly 88% as singletons. Material: PBMCs. The receptors derive from a man aged 40-55 years in good health and CMV-seropositive.

V and J are TRBV4-2 and TRBJ2-7, with TRBD2 matching over 11 bases. CDR1 is LGHNA, CDR2 YNFKEQ, per germline. With 0 bases clipped from V and 2 bases from J, the junction kept 12 bases outside the gene matches. CDR3 length: 19 amino acids. The CDR3 protein is CASSQEEEGGTSGPYEQYF. Written as DNA, the CDR3 is TGTGCCAGCAGCCAAGAAGAGGAGGGCGGGACTAGCGGCCCCTACGAGCAGTACTTC.

J is TRBJ2-3 and V is TRBV7-2, with a possible D match to TRBD2 (5 bases). The ends were cut back, 3 bases at V and 6 bases at J, with 13 bases in the middle. Germline CDR1 and CDR2: SGHTA and FQGNSA. This CDR3 has 14 amino acids. The CDR3 loop is CASSFRPEVDTQYF. The CDR3 region has the DNA TGTGCCAGCAGCTTTCGACCGGAGGTGGATACGCAGTATTTT.

For this clone: This sample includes further DNA sequences coding for the same CDR3. This chain joins TRBV19 and TRBJ2-1; 10 nucleotides align to TRBD2. The CDR3 is made up of 15 amino acids. V was clipped by 4 bases and J by 2 bases; unmatched bases: 2. Germline CDR1 is LNHDA and CDR2 is SQIVND (reference sequence). CDR3: CASSTLAGAYNEQFF. CDR3 bases: TGTGCCAGTAGTACCCTAGCGGGGGCCTACAATGAGCAGTTCTTC.

CDR3: CASSSHMTITDTQYF. CDR3 sequence (DNA): TGTGCCAGCAGCTCCCACATGACAATCACAGATACGCAGTATTTT. This chain uses TRBV11-2 with TRBJ2-3; D is undetermined. CDR3 length: 15 residues. V lost 4 bases, J lost 2 bases, and 13 bases lay in between. CDR1 and CDR2 (germline): SGHAT, FQNNGV.

The chain employs TRBV15 and TRBJ2-1; D is possibly TRBD2 (6 bases). Germline lookup yields CDR1 LNHNV and CDR2 YYDKDF (reference sequence). V was clipped by 0 bases and J by 7 bases, with 7 bases between them. The CDR3 has 13 residues. CDR3 coding DNA: TGTGCCACCAGCAGAGATCTAGCGAATGAGCAGTTCTTC. Translation gives CATSRDLANEQFF.

The chain recombines TRBV7-9 with TRBJ1-4, with 8 bases matching TRBD1. The junction had 8 bases not matched to a gene; V was cut back by 6 bases and J by 8 bases. CDR3 size: 14 residues. Germline lookup yields CDR1 SEHNR and CDR2 FQNEAQ (reference sequence). The CDR3: CASSSDRVREKLFF. DNA of the CDR3: TGTGCCAGCAGTTCGGACAGGGTTCGGGAAAAACTGTTTTTT.

A remark on this clone: The sample has other DNA sequences that encode this CDR3 too. The genes are TRBV7-3 and TRBJ2-7; perhaps TRBD2 as D (5 bases). With 1 base removed from V and 4 bases from J, the gap between germline ends came to 8 bases. CDR1 is SGHTA, CDR2 FQGTGA, per germline. The CDR3 loop spans 13 amino acids. In DNA form, the CDR3 reads TGTGCCAGCAGCTTAATAGGAGGTTACGAGCAGTACTTC. Translation: CASSLIGGYEQYF.

This rearrangement joins TRBV4-1 to TRBJ2-6; 7 nucleotides align to TRBD2. The V gene's germline CDR1 is MGHRA and CDR2 YSYEKL. Germline trimming cut 5 bases from V and 0 bases from J; bases unmatched to any gene: 10. The CDR3 sequence is 18 residues long. CDR3 in amino acids: CASSYRGTTSSGANVLTF. The CDR3 nucleotides are TGCGCCAGCAGCTACCGAGGGACTACCAGCTCTGGGGCCAACGTCCTGACTTTC.

The rearrangement joins TRBV27 to TRBJ1-2; TRBD1 matches at 7 bases. With 4 bases clipped from V and 4 bases from J, the junction kept 6 bases outside the gene matches. The CDR3 totals 14 residues. CDR1 is MNHEY and CDR2 is SMNVEV in the germline V gene (reference sequence). In DNA form, the CDR3 reads TGTGCCAGCAGTTCCGGGACAGAAATCTATGGCTACACCTTC. Translating it yields CASSSGTEIYGYTF.

The V call is TRBV7-6, the J call TRBJ2-6, with D perhaps matching TRBD1 (6 bases). The CDR3 runs 21 residues. Trimming took 5 bases from V and 0 from J, leaving 26 bases between them. Germline loops: CDR1 SGHVS, CDR2 FNYEAQ. CDR3 sequence: CASSQKGDGDNSISGANVLTF. The CDR3, as DNA: TGTGCCAGCAGCCAAAAGGGGGACGGCGATAATTCGATCTCTGGGGCCAACGTCCTGACTTTC.

This chain links TRBV28 with TRBJ2-7; D uncertain. The CDR3 runs 14 residues. The germline V gene has CDR1 MDHEN and CDR2 SYDVKM. The germline V and J ends were trimmed by 6 bases and 3 bases, with 15 bases remaining between them. CDR3 in amino acids: CASRPAPPGYEQYF. CDR3 nucleotides: TGTGCCAGCAGGCCCGCGCCACCCGGCTACGAGCAGTACTTC.

J is TRBJ1-4 and V is TRBV7-9; D perhaps matches TRBD1 (5 bases). The CDR3 totals 15 residues. Germline V CDR1 and CDR2: SEHNR, FQNEAQ (reference sequence). Trimming cost V 5 bases and J 7 bases, with 17 bases left between them. CDR3 in amino acids: CASSPPQGGGEKLFF. CDR3 nucleotide sequence: TGTGCCAGCAGCCCACCCCAAGGCGGGGGTGAAAAACTGTTTTTT.

The J gene is TRBJ1-2, the V gene TRBV28; 9 bases are shared with TRBD1. The CDR3 runs to 14 residues. The V gene end was trimmed by 5 bases and the J gene end by 8 bases; junction bases not matched to a gene: 9. Germline loops: CDR1 MDHEN, CDR2 SYDVKM. DNA for the CDR3: TGTGCCAGCAGTGTCCTGACAGGGGGTCGAGGCTACACCTTC. This gives the protein CASSVLTGGRGYTF.

Turning to this clone: Different DNA sequences within this sample yield the same CDR3. The rearrangement joins TRBV5-1 to TRBJ2-7; D remains unclear. Germline V lookup: CDR1 SGHRS, CDR2 YFSETQ. V was cut by 4 bases and J by 3 bases, with 8 bases left in between. CDR3 length: 12 residues. The CDR3 region has the DNA TGCGCCAGCAGCCTATCGGGCTACGAGCAGTACTTC. This gives the protein CASSLSGYEQYF.

The rearrangement uses TRBV14 and TRBJ2-7; the match to TRBD1 covers 9 bases. CDR1 and CDR2 (germline): SGHDN, FVKESK. The CDR3 runs to 16 residues. V shed 2 bases, J shed 1 base, and the junction held 6 bases outside the gene matches. CDR3 sequence: CASSQHGTGYSYEQYF. DNA for the CDR3: TGTGCCAGCAGCCAACACGGGACAGGGTATTCCTACGAGCAGTACTTC.

The chain is built from TRBV9 and TRBJ2-5; unclear D gene. The CDR3 covers 14 residues. Deletions cut 0 bases from V and 1 base from J, with 7 bases between. Germline assignment: CDR1 SGDLS and CDR2 YYNGEE. The CDR3 is CASSVGGTQETQYF. The CDR3 DNA reads as TGTGCCAGCAGCGTAGGAGGCACCCAAGAGACCCAGTACTTC.

The chain uses TRBV10-3 and TRBJ2-7; D may be TRBD1 (6 bases). Trimming took off 4 bases at V and 4 bases at J, with 8 bases between the two ends. Germline V lookup: CDR1 ENHRY, CDR2 SYGVKD. The CDR3 has 12 amino acids. CDR3 amino acids: CAISVGTYEQYF. The CDR3 DNA follows: TGTGCCATCAGTGTGGGGACATACGAGCAGTACTTC.

The CDR3 spells CASSLRLAGSYNEQFF. The CDR3 DNA reads as TGTGCCAGCAGTTTAAGACTAGCGGGATCCTACAATGAGCAGTTCTTC. The gene calls are TRBV27 and TRBJ2-1; TRBD2 matches at 11 bases. Germline V gene data show CDR1 as MNHEY and CDR2 as SMNVEV (reference sequence). V was clipped by 2 bases and J by 1 base; unmatched bases: 1. The CDR3 extends over 16 amino acids.

The chain has TRBV28 and TRBJ1-5; TRBD1 might be the D (6 bases). Germline CDR1 and CDR2: MDHEN and SYDVKM. Deletions cut 8 bases from V and 6 bases from J, with 20 bases between. CDR3 length: 15 residues. The CDR3 loop reads CASRDGGRFPQPQHF. The CDR3 DNA sequence: TGTGCCAGCCGAGACGGGGGGCGCTTCCCTCAGCCCCAGCATTTT.

The rearrangement joins TRBV5-4 to TRBJ2-7; weak D call: TRBD1 (8 bases). Germline lookup yields CDR1 SGHNT and CDR2 YYREEE (reference sequence). The CDR3 is made up of 17 amino acids. The V end was cut by 4 bases, the J end by 2 bases, with 22 bases between. CDR3 nucleotide sequence: TGTGCCAGCAGCCTCCAAAGCGGGGACAGGACGACCTACGAGCAGTACTTC. Translating it yields CASSLQSGDRTTYEQYF.

The J gene is TRBJ2-1, the V gene TRBV19, with a tentative D call TRBD2 (6 bases). The ends were cut back, 3 bases at V and 10 bases at J, with 16 bases in the middle. The CDR3 loop spans 14 amino acids. The germline V gene has CDR1 LNHDA and CDR2 SQIVND (reference sequence). The CDR3 reads CASSMGVGSDEQFF. In DNA, the CDR3 is TGTGCCAGTAGTATGGGTGTCGGGAGCGACGAGCAGTTCTTC.

V gene TRBV11-3 combines with J gene TRBJ2-1; TRBD2 agrees at 8 bases. Germline lookup yields CDR1 SGHNT and CDR2 YENEEA. The J segment lost 2 bases and the V segment lost 4 bases, leaving 7 bases of the junction unmatched. The CDR3 loop spans 16 amino acids. DNA of the CDR3: TGTGCCAGCAGCTCCTGGGGGCGGGAGGCCTACAATGAGCAGTTCTTC. This codes for CASSSWGREAYNEQFF.

The chain uses TRBV7-3 and TRBJ2-1; tentatively, D is TRBD2 (5 bases). CDR1 and CDR2 from the germline V gene are SGHTA and FQGTGA. The CDR3 runs to 13 residues. V shed 5 bases and J shed 6 bases, with 11 bases lying between them. The CDR3 DNA follows: TGTGCCAGCAGCGGGCTAGCATTCAATGAGCAGTTCTTC. Its protein is CASSGLAFNEQFF.

CDR3 sequence: CASSSGGSYEQYF. The CDR3 DNA follows: TGTGCCAGCAGTTCGGGGGGTTCTTACGAGCAGTACTTC. The chain couples TRBV27 to TRBJ2-7; 7 nucleotides line up with TRBD2. V lost 4 bases to trimming and J lost 4 bases; unmatched junction nucleotides: 4. CDR3 length equals 13 residues. The germline gives CDR1 MNHEY, CDR2 SMNVEV (reference sequence).

The gene calls are TRBV28 and TRBJ2-7; the D is unclear. This CDR3 is built from 16 residues. V was pared by 1 base and J by 0 bases, with 13 bases between. The germline V gene has CDR1 MDHEN and CDR2 SYDVKM. DNA of the CDR3: TGTGCCAGCAGTTTATTTGTGGGTAGGAGCTCCTACGAGCAGTACTTC. This sequence encodes CASSLFVGRSSYEQYF.

The chain uses TRBV30 and TRBJ2-3; 7 positions agree with TRBD2. This CDR3 contains 15 residues. Germline V gene sequence: CDR1 GTSNPN, CDR2 SVGIG (reference sequence). The junction had 7 bases not matched to a gene; V was cut back by 3 bases and J by 1 base. The CDR3 sequence: CAWRRLAVGTDTQYF. Written as DNA, the CDR3 is TGTGCCTGGAGAAGACTAGCCGTGGGCACAGATACGCAGTATTTT.

This rearrangement joins TRBV6-5 to TRBJ2-5, with D possibly being TRBD1 (6 bases). The DNA matches TRBJ2-7 better at its end, which makes the J call doubtful. Germline values: CDR1 MNHEY, CDR2 SVGAGI. The CDR3 runs to 15 residues. Written as DNA, the CDR3 is TGTGCCAGCAGTTACTCGGTCTACAGGGAATACGAGCAGTACTTC. Its protein is CASSYSVYREYEQYF.